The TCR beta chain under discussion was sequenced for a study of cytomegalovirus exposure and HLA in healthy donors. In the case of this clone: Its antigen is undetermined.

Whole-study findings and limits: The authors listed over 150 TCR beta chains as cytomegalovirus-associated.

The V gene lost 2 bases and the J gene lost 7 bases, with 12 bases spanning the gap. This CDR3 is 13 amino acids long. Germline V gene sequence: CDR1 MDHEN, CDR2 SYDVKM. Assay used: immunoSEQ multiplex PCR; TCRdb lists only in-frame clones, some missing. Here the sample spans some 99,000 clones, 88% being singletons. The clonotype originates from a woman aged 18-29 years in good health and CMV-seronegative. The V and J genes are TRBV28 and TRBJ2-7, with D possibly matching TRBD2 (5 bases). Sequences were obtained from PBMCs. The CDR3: CASSLTGNKEQYF. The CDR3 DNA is TGTGCCAGCAGTTTAACGGGGAATAAGGAGCAGTACTTC. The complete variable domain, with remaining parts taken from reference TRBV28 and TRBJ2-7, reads DVKVTQSSRYLVKRTGEKVFLECVQDMDHENMFWYRQDPGLGLRLIYFSYDVKMKEKGDIPEGYSVSREKKERFSLILESASTNQTSMYLCASSLTGNKEQYFGPGTRLTVT.